The clone carrying this T cell receptor beta chain was recorded many times. What it binds is unknown. These data come from a study of T cells in Graves' hyperthyroidism and ophthalmopathy. Unmatched junction bases numbered 9, after V lost 5 bases and J lost 8 bases. This CDR3 is built from 15 residues. CDR1 and CDR2 from the germline V gene are MNHNS and SASEGT. What was amplified from RNA transcripts were TCR beta CDR3 regions. TCR CDR3 regions were first amplified by RT-PCR with HTBI primers. TCRdb passed the multiplex PCR reads through MiXCR, listing each CDR3 protein once. The table has about 700,000 distinct CDR3 sequences, 12% to 15% seen once; the top ten hold roughly 10%. Orbital computed tomography, thyroid ultrasound, serum thyroxine and TRAb, and clinical symptoms together informed the diagnoses. Overall study findings and caveats: Ophthalmopathy onset followed model prediction by a median roughly 6 months.

Sequenced material: blood. J is TRBJ2-1 and V is TRBV6-1, with TRBD1 matching over 10 bases. This TCR was recovered from a woman under 30 with Graves' hyperthyroidism. The CDR3 region is CASSSGQGLWDEQFF. In nucleotides, the CDR3 is TGTGCCAGCAGTTCGGGACAGGGGCTTTGGGATGAGCAGTTCTTC.